The present T cell receptor beta chain was sequenced within a study of beta chain features in type 1 diabetes. Turning to this clone: Its specificity is unknown. Sequence at one end of the junction differs from germline and may be a read error.

General study points: Lower insertion and higher deletion counts appeared at VDJ junctions in type 1 diabetes patients. Researchers caution that PCR might favor shorter templates, equally among patients and controls. Moderate but significant shortening of TCRB CDR3s was recorded in all four CD4+ subsets from Type 1 diabetes patients. For cells with high TCR expression, cDNA sequencing could yield over-representation.

This CDR3 is 14 amino acids long. Germline lookup yields CDR1 MNHEY and CDR2 SMNVEV (reference sequence). Expressed TCRB transcripts were sequenced because the entire RNA isolate underwent reverse transcription. Profiled with immunoSEQ multiplex PCR; TCRdb holds only in-frame clones, not every one. The sample shows about 700,000 clones, roughly 13% of them seen only once. V gene TRBV27 combines with J gene TRBJ2-7, with a tentative D call TRBD1 (6 bases). This receptor was identified in a man between 18 and 35 years old with type 1 diabetes. The specimen sequenced was naive CD4+ T cells from blood. CDR3 nucleotide sequence: TGTGCCACCAGTTGGGGCAGGGGAGAAGACGAGCAGTACTTC. It is translated as CATSWGRGEDEQYF.